These 18 T cell receptor beta chains share one sample of origin, sequenced in a study of identical twins. MiXCR, run by TCRdb on the 5' RACE reads, gives a single entry per CDR3 protein. The table has about 920,000 distinct CDR3 sequences, roughly an eighth seen once. The data were also submitted as part of a second study, on yellow fever vaccine responses in identical twins.

The sequencing sample was made of PBMCs. The receptors stem from a woman younger than 35 in good health.

This rearrangement joins TRBV24-1 to TRBJ2-5; tentatively, D is TRBD2 (6 bases). Germline CDR1 is KGHDR and CDR2 is SFDVKD. The CDR3 covers 14 residues. V was pared by 7 bases and J by 1 base, with 12 bases between. The CDR3, as DNA: TGTGCCACCAGCTCCGGACTAACCCAAGAGACCCAGTACTTC. Translating it yields CATSSGLTQETQYF.

The genes are TRBV29-1 and TRBJ2-5, with 11 positions matching TRBD1. The CDR3 has 15 residues. Germline V lookup: CDR1 SQVTM, CDR2 ANQGSEA. Trimming cost V 7 bases and J 2 bases; bases outside gene matches: 9. CDR3 coding DNA: TGCAGCGCAAGGACAGGGGGCGGCTTACAAGAGACCCAGTACTTC. It codes for CSARTGGGLQETQYF.

This clonotype was seen only a few times. The V and J genes are TRBV6-4 and TRBJ2-1; tentative D call: TRBD1 (5 bases). The V end lost 2 bases, the J end lost 7 bases, and 15 bases lay between the germline ends. The CDR3 sequence is 15 residues long. Germline CDR1 reads MRHNA; CDR2 reads SNTAGT. CDR3 residues: CASSDRQGGSNEQFF. CDR3 nucleotide sequence: TGTGCCAGCAGTGACCGCCAGGGTGGTTCGAATGAGCAGTTCTTC.

The chain joins TRBV29-1 to TRBJ2-4; 13 nucleotides align to TRBD2. After removal of 4 bases from V and 8 bases from J, the junction contained 11 bases not matched to a gene. The CDR3 is 16 amino acids. Germline V gene lookup returns CDR1 SQVTM and CDR2 ANQGSEA. CDR3 sequence (DNA): TGCAGCGTTGCCGGACTAGCGGGAGCCCCCGAAGACATTCAGTACTTC. Translation gives CSVAGLAGAPEDIQYF.

The chain uses TRBV5-1 and TRBJ2-7, with D maybe TRBD2 (6 bases). The CDR3 consists of 14 residues. Germline V gene data show CDR1 as SGHRS and CDR2 as YFSETQ. Trimming pared 0 bases from V and 3 bases from J, leaving 10 bases between. CDR3 loop: CASSLEAGNYEQYF. The CDR3 coding sequence is TGCGCCAGCAGCTTGGAGGCGGGGAACTACGAGCAGTACTTC.

This clonotype came up a few times. This chain uses TRBV7-8 with TRBJ2-5; no reliable D call. This CDR3 has 14 residues. CDR1 and CDR2 (germline): SGHVS, FQNEAQ. Trimming pared 3 bases from V and 2 bases from J, leaving 10 bases between. The CDR3 reads CASSFGGRQETQYF. In DNA form, the CDR3 reads TGTGCCAGCAGCTTCGGTGGCAGACAAGAGACCCAGTACTTC.

This clonotype appeared many times. V gene TRBV20-1 combines with J gene TRBJ2-2; 7 bases line up with TRBD2. With V trimmed by 5 bases and J by 3 bases, 6 bases remained unmatched. The germline gives CDR1 DFQATT, CDR2 SNEGSKA (reference sequence). This CDR3 is 14 amino acids long. CDR3 coding DNA: TGCAGTGCTGATGGGACTAAAGACACCGGGGAGCTGTTTTTT. It yields the protein CSADGTKDTGELFF.

The gene calls are TRBV29-1 and TRBJ2-3, with 10 bases lining up with TRBD2. From germline, CDR1 is SQVTM and CDR2 ANQGSEA. CDR3 size: 15 residues. With 2 bases clipped from V and 2 bases from J, the junction kept 4 bases outside the gene matches. The CDR3 spells CSVEPLAGVTDTQYF. Written as DNA, the CDR3 is TGCAGCGTTGAACCTCTAGCGGGAGTCACAGATACGCAGTATTTT.

V usage is TRBV18 and J usage is TRBJ2-7; D possibly corresponds to TRBD1 (5 bases). Germline V gene data show CDR1 as KGHSH and CDR2 as LQKENI. V was pared by 3 bases and J by 4 bases, with 7 bases between. The CDR3 spans 12 residues. The chain's CDR3 is CASSPAGYEQYV. The CDR3 region has the DNA TGTGCCAGCTCACCGGCAGGGTACGAGCAGTACGTC.

The chain uses TRBV10-1 and TRBJ1-4, with D unresolved. CDR3 length: 14 amino acids. Trimming stripped 2 bases from V and 11 bases from J, with 15 bases between. Germline loops: CDR1 WNHNN, CDR2 SYGVQD (reference sequence). The CDR3 sequence: CASSEQSTAKKLFF. Written as DNA, the CDR3 is TGCGCCAGCAGTGAGCAAAGCACGGCGAAGAAACTGTTTTTT.

This clonotype was seen repeatedly, ten times or more. V gene TRBV28 combines with J gene TRBJ1-2; D is unclear. CDR1 and CDR2 (germline): MDHEN, SYDVKM. The CDR3 is made up of 9 amino acids. The V gene lost 8 bases and the J gene lost 6 bases, with 4 bases spanning the gap. The CDR3: CASLHGYTF. The CDR3 DNA reads as TGTGCCAGCCTACATGGCTACACCTTC.

The rearrangement uses TRBV6-4 and TRBJ2-3, with 13 bases lining up with TRBD2. The trim removed 6 bases at V and 5 bases at J, leaving 23 bases unmatched. In germline, CDR1 is MRHNA, CDR2 SNTAGT. This CDR3 region has 21 residues. CDR3 DNA: TGTGCCAGCAGCAGAGCCCGCCCGGGACTAGCGGGAAGAGCTGAGGTAGATACGCAGTATTTT. Its translation: CASSRARPGLAGRAEVDTQYF.

This clonotype has more than one count but fewer than ten. V gene TRBV7-9 combines with J gene TRBJ2-1; weak D call: TRBD2 (5 bases). The germline V and J ends were trimmed by 5 bases and 14 bases, with 28 bases remaining between them. CDR3 length equals 16 residues. Germline V gives CDR1 SEHNR, CDR2 FQNEAQ (reference sequence). The CDR3 loop reads CASSIPTSWAPLSEFF. The CDR3 nucleotides read TGTGCCAGCAGCATACCCACTAGTTGGGCCCCCTTGTCGGAGTTCTTC.

There are many counts of this clonotype. The gene calls are TRBV5-6 and TRBJ2-7, with 10 bases matching TRBD2. Germline V gene data show CDR1 as SGHDT and CDR2 as YYEEEE. The CDR3 length is 14 residues. J gave up 4 bases and V 4 bases, and 5 bases lay outside the gene matches. CDR3 sequence: CASSDLSGRYEQYF. The CDR3 nucleotides read TGTGCCAGCAGCGACCTTAGCGGGAGGTACGAGCAGTACTTC.

The V gene is TRBV20-1, the J gene TRBJ2-2, with no clear D. The CDR3 has 14 residues. Per the germline V gene, CDR1 is DFQATT and CDR2 is SNEGSKA (reference sequence). V lost 3 bases to trimming and J lost 4 bases, with 12 bases between them. The CDR3 region is CSARRGSATGELFF. The CDR3 coding sequence is TGCAGTGCTAGGCGCGGTTCAGCCACCGGGGAGCTGTTTTTT.

This clonotype was observed at least ten times. V usage is TRBV24-1 and J usage is TRBJ2-5, with 7 bases matching TRBD1. CDR1 and CDR2 (germline): KGHDR, SFDVKD. V shed 4 bases and J 5 bases; nucleotides not matched to a gene: 6. This CDR3 is built from 14 residues. CDR3 in DNA: TGTGCCACCAGTGACTCAAGGGGGCTGGAGACCCAGTACTTC. Translating gives CATSDSRGLETQYF.

This clonotype was seen only a few times. The chain joins TRBV5-1 to TRBJ2-5, with D hard to call. CDR1 and CDR2 from the germline V gene are SGHRS and YFSETQ. This CDR3 region has 14 residues. V lost 0 bases and J lost 5, with 11 bases in between. The CDR3 DNA sequence: TGCGCCAGCAGCTTGGCCAATGGGTGGGAGACCCAGTACTTC. This translates into CASSLANGWETQYF.

Only a few counts were recorded for this clonotype. The CDR3 region has the DNA TGTGCCAGCAGCCGTGTCGGGGGGAGCATGAACACTGAAGCTTTCTTT. Its translation is CASSRVGGSMNTEAFF. The rearrangement uses TRBV5-5 and TRBJ1-1, with D maybe TRBD1 (5 bases). The CDR3 covers 16 residues. Germline V gene sequence: CDR1 SGHKS, CDR2 YYEKEE (reference sequence). The V gene lost 4 bases and the J gene lost 0 bases, with 16 bases spanning the gap.